These 14 T cell receptor beta chains were sequenced from one sample in a study of T cell responses to AZD1222 COVID-19 vaccine. Using immunoSEQ multiplex PCR, the repertoire was profiled, and TCRdb retains in-frame clones only, with some absent. The sample lists 150,000 to 180,000 clones; less than 90% were seen once. The sample consisted of peripheral blood, taken on day 0 of AZD1222 vaccination. The source of these receptors is an adult in good health.

J is TRBJ2-7 and V is TRBV6-4, with 7 bases aligning to TRBD2. In germline, CDR1 is MRHNA, CDR2 SNTAGT. CDR3 length: 14 amino acids. V gave up 3 bases and J gave up 0 bases; unmatched junction bases: 2. The CDR3 bases are TGTGCCAGCAGTGAGGGGGGGAGCTCCTACGAGCAGTACTTC. As protein: CASSEGGSSYEQYF.

The rearrangement joins TRBV7-2 to TRBJ2-2, with D hard to call. CDR3 length equals 15 residues. Looked up from germline, CDR1 is SGHTA and CDR2 is FQGNSA. V was clipped by 0 bases and J by 2 bases, with 7 bases between them. The CDR3 coding sequence is TGTGCCAGCAGCTTAGCACCAATTAACACCGGGGAGCTGTTTTTT. The encoded protein is CASSLAPINTGELFF.

The chain employs TRBV5-1 and TRBJ2-5, with 7 bases lining up with TRBD1. The CDR3 has 14 amino acids. J lost 2 bases, V lost 2 bases, and 3 bases had no gene match. Germline V gene lookup returns CDR1 SGHRS and CDR2 YFSETQ. CDR3 residues: CASSFRTGQETQYF. The CDR3 DNA is TGCGCCAGCAGCTTTCGGACAGGACAAGAGACCCAGTACTTC.

The CDR3, as DNA: TGTGCCAGCAGCGCTGGTCTGTACGAGCAGTACTTC. Amino acid sequence: CASSAGLYEQYF. This chain connects TRBV7-9 to TRBJ2-7; D not certain. CDR3 length equals 12 residues. Trimming shortened V by 5 bases and J by 4 bases, and 9 bases separated the two germline ends. CDR1 is SEHNR, CDR2 FQNEAQ, per germline (reference sequence).

The genes are TRBV5-8 and TRBJ2-7; D is possibly TRBD1 (6 bases). CDR1 SGHTS and CDR2 YDEGEE come from the germline V gene. This CDR3 region has 14 residues. V gave up 0 bases and J gave up 4 bases, with 11 bases separating them. The CDR3 nucleotides read TGTGCCAGCAGCTTGGGGCAGGGGTTGTACGAGCAGTACTTC. Translating gives CASSLGQGLYEQYF.

A note on this clone: Compared with germline, one end of the junction differs, possibly owing to a read error. This rearrangement joins TRBV3-1 (or the pseudogene TRBV3-2) to TRBJ1-1, with unresolved D. In germline, CDR1 is LGHDT, CDR2 YNNKEL (reference sequence). The CDR3 sequence is 12 residues long. CDR3 nucleotides: TGTGCCAGCAGCCCTCTGAAGACTGAAGCTTTCTTT. It codes for CASSPLKTEAFF.

V gene TRBV5-1 combines with J gene TRBJ1-4; maybe TRBD1 (6 bases). The CDR3 covers 14 residues. V gave up 3 bases and J gave up 8 bases, with 14 bases separating them. Germline V gene data show CDR1 as SGHRS and CDR2 as YFSETQ. The CDR3, as DNA: TGCGCCAGCAGCTCCAGGGGAGGTACCGAAAAACTGTTTTTT. This gives the protein CASSSRGGTEKLFF.

The rearrangement joins TRBV12-5 to TRBJ2-2; TRBD1 or TRBD2 may be the D gene (5 bases each). Germline V gene lookup returns CDR1 LGHNT and CDR2 FRNRAP. Trimming removed 4 bases from V and 0 bases from J, with 18 bases in between. CDR3 length equals 18 residues. This CDR3 reads CASGSGPTFRSNTGELFF. CDR3 in DNA: TGTGCTAGTGGTTCGGGGCCAACATTCCGCTCGAACACCGGGGAGCTGTTTTTT.

The chain carries TRBV19 and TRBJ2-3; the match to TRBD1 covers 8 bases. J was trimmed by 4 bases and V by 6 bases; bases with no gene match: 9. In germline, CDR1 is LNHDA, CDR2 SQIVND (reference sequence). The CDR3 is 15 residues long. The CDR3 reads CASSDRGAKADTQYF. Written as DNA, the CDR3 is TGTGCCAGTAGCGACAGGGGCGCGAAGGCAGATACGCAGTATTTT.

The rearrangement uses TRBV11-2 and TRBJ1-6, with D uncertain. Germline V CDR1 and CDR2: SGHAT, FQNNGV. The length of the CDR3 is 14 residues. V dropped 1 base and J dropped 8 bases, with 9 bases sitting between them. CDR3 nucleotide sequence: TGTGCCAGCAGCTTAGGGACGGGTCATTCACCCCTCCACTTT. This gives the protein CASSLGTGHSPLHF. The whole variable domain, filled in from reference TRBV11-2 and TRBJ1-6, reads EAGVAQSPRYKIIEKRQSVAFWCNPISGHATLYWYQQILGQGPKLLIQFQNNGVVDDSQLPKDRFSAERLKGVDSTLKIQPAKLEDSAVYLCASSLGTGHSPLHFGNGTRLTVT.

The chain recombines TRBV20-1 with TRBJ2-5; D is ambiguous. V lost 0 bases and J 5 bases, leaving 1 base between the germline ends. Per germline, CDR1 DFQATT and CDR2 SNEGSKA (reference sequence). The CDR3 covers 10 residues. CDR3 DNA: TGCAGTGCTAGAGAGGAGACCCAGTACTTC. Encoded protein: CSAREETQYF.

The chain has TRBV4-3 and TRBJ2-1; D perhaps matches TRBD2 (6 bases). In germline, CDR1 is LGHNA, CDR2 YSLEER. This CDR3 spans 14 amino acids. Between the trimmed V and J ends, which lost 0 bases and 9 bases, there was a span of 12 bases. The CDR3 nucleotides are TGCGCCAGCAGCCAAGAAAGGACTATATCTGAGCAGTTCTTC. Protein: CASSQERTISEQFF.

The chain has TRBV2 and TRBJ1-5; 8 bases are shared with TRBD1. V shed 6 bases, J shed 0 bases, and the junction held 4 bases outside the gene matches. CDR1 and CDR2 (germline): SNHLY, FYNNEI. This CDR3 has 15 residues. CDR3 amino acids: CASRPDRGSNQPQHF. The CDR3 nucleotides read TGTGCCAGCAGGCCCGACAGGGGTAGCAATCAGCCCCAGCATTTT.

The CDR3 DNA sequence: TGTGCCAGCAGCCCTAGTGGGGCTACTGGAAACACCATATATTTT. Residues: CASSPSGATGNTIYF. V usage is TRBV25-1 and J usage is TRBJ1-3, with D tentatively TRBD1 (5 bases). The germline V gene encodes CDR1 MGHDK and CDR2 SYGVNS. This CDR3 has 15 residues. V lost 6 bases, J lost 2 bases, and 14 bases lay in between.